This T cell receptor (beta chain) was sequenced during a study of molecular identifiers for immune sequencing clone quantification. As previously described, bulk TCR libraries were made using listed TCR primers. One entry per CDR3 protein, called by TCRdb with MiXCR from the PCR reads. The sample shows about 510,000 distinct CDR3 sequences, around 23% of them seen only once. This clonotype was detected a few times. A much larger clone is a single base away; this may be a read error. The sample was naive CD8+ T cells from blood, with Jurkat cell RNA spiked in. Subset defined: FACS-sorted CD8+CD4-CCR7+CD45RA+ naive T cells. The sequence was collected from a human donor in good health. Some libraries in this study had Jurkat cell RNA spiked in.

The CDR3 spells CSVAPARGGEPQYF. The DNA of the CDR3 is TGCAGCGTTGCCCCGGCCCGAGGTGGAGAGCCCCAGTACTTC. The chain uses TRBV29-1 and TRBJ2-5; D not resolved. The germline CDR1 and CDR2 sequences are SQVTM and ANQGSEA. This CDR3 has 14 amino acids.